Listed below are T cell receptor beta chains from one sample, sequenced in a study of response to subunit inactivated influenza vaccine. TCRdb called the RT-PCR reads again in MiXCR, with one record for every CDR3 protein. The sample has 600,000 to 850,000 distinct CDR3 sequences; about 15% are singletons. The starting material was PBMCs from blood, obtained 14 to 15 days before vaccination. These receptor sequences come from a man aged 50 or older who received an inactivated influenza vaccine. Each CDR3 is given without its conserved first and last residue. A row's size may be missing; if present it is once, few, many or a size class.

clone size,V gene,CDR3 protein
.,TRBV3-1,ASSQVRADTQY
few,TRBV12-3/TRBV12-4,ASRTTGVGIQY
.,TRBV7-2,ASSSFAGGFSEQY
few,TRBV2,AKRLWGHNEQF
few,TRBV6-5,ASSYGGPYNEQF
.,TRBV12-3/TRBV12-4,ASSLSGGGRSYEQY
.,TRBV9,ASSVGGDNEQF
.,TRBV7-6,ASSLGIRGLAERSSYEQY
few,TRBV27,ASRSGQGANSPLH
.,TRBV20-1,SAQIYNEQF
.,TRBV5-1,ASRGGLDYNEQF
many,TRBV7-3,ASSSLLAGGSGEQF
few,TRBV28,ASSPPGLAGVETQY
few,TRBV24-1,ATSDSSDLNTEAF
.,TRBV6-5,ASSYSRAPGQEYFYEQY
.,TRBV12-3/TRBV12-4,ASREGQKNNEQF
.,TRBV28,ASSLPGQGAAETQY
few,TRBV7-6,ASSRKTGGNTEAF
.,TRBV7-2,ASSLSQVNTGELF
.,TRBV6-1,ASSNLRDRANEKLF
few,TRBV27,ASSFGGVPYEQY
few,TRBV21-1,ASSKGLARSYNEQF
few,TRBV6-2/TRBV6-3,ASSVRVEMNTEAF
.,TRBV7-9,ASSLEGGRIEETQY
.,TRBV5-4,ASSLSGRGSYNEQF
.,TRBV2,ASSVLAALSNEQF
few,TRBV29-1,SALDGAADTQY
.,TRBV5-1,ASSTSGGLDTQY
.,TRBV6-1,ASTAIVVGEKLF
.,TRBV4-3,ASSQEYGSGNTIY
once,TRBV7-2,ASSRWGRDRSTDTQY
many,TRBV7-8,ASSTHGLAGGRDTGELF
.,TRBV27,ASSLSGESNQPQH
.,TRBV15,ATSRRRAGELF
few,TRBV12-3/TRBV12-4,ASSLALARAGEQY
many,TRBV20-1,SAREQGRSNYGYT
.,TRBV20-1,SARRLNTEAF
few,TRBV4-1,ASSQDSYRVYEQY
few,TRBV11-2,ASSPTLREQF
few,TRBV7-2,ASSFLSRENTSPLH
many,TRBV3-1,ASTRGGGSYNEQF
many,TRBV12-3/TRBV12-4,ASSGWTEELQETQY
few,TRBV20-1,SAPRGTLWGYT
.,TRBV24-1,ATSDSGLLYGYT
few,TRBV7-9,ASSSPQGVSTEAF
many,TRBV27,ASSTGTINNEQF
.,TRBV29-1,SVWRGGSSGANVLT
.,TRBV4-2,ASSLWTGELF
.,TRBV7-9,ASQGAPREPQH
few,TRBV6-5,ASSYQAIRKFTDTQY
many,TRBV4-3,ASSRLYGGAANEKLF
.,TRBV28,ASSSILPGTGANVLT
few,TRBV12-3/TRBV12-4,ASRSRGGAGGEKLF
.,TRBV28,ASSAPGQGTDTQY
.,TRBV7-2,ASSHPGEISPLH
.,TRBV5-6,ASSSGDFFVPH
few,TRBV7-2,ASSPPGRPTDTQY
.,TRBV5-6,ASSWPGTDTQY
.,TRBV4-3,ASSLQRGTGELF
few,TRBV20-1,SAGTSGRISQY